What follows is one TCR beta chain and its context. Its antigen is not known. The PCR had 60 Vbeta and 13 Jbeta primers. Clones were sequenced by immunoSEQ multiplex PCR, and TCRdb holds only the in-frame ones, with some missing. The sample lists around 150,000 clones, 68% occurring once. Germline-derived CDR1 and CDR2 are ENHRY and SYGVKD. The CDR3 is made up of 11 amino acids. V was trimmed by 5 bases and J by 3 bases, leaving 5 bases between them. The entry originates in a study of cytomegalovirus exposure and HLA in healthy donors. Whole-study context: Around 77 million unique TCRs from HLA-typed donors made up an early data release. Study-level points and caveats: 164 TCR beta chains were listed as cytomegalovirus-associated.

This TCR was recovered from a man aged 45-65 years in good health and CMV-seronegative. Sequenced input: PBMCs. This sequence joins TRBV10-3 and TRBJ2-7, with D possibly matching TRBD1 (5 bases). CDR3 sequence: CAISTGYEQYF. The CDR3 DNA sequence: TGTGCCATCAGTACAGGCTACGAGCAGTACTTC.